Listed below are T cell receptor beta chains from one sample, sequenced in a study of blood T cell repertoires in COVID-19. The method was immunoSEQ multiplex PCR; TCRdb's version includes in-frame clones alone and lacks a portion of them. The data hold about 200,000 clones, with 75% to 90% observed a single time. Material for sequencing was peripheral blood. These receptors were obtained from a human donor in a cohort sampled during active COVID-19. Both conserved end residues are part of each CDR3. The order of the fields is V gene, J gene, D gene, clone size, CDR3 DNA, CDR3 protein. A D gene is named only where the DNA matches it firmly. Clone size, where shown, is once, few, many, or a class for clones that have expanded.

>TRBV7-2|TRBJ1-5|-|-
TGTGCCAGCAGCTTGGGGGGCGCGGGAGTTCAGCCCCAGCATTTT
CASSLGGAGVQPQHF
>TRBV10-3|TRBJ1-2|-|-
TGTGCCATCAGTGAGACCCTTCGGGGCTACACCTTC
CAISETLRGYTF
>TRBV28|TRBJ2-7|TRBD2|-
TGTGCCAGCAGTTTTGGGACTAGCGGGAGGGGCGAGCAGTACTTC
CASSFGTSGRGEQYF
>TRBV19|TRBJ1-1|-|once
TGTGCCAGTAGTTATCCTCGGGATAACACTGAAGCTTTCTTT
CASSYPRDNTEAFF
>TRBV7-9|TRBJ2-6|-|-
TGTGCCAGCAGCTTTGCGGCTGGGGCCAACGTCCTGACTTTC
CASSFAAGANVLTF
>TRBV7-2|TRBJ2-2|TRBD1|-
TGTGCCAGCAGCTTAGCGTGGGGGACAGCGAACACCGGGGAGCTGTTTTTT
CASSLAWGTANTGELFF
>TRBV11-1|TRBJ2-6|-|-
TGTGCCAGCAGAAGACAGGTATCTGGGGCCAACGTCCTGACTTTC
CASRRQVSGANVLTF
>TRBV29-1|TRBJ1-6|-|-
TGCAGCGCCCGGGAGGCAGATAATTCACCCCTCCACTTT
CSAREADNSPLHF
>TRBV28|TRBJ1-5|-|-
TGTGCCAGCAGTTCTGATCAGCCCCAGCATTTT
CASSSDQPQHF
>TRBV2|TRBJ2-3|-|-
TGTGCCAGCCGGTTCCGGAGGAGGAGCACAGATACGCAGTATTTT
CASRFRRRSTDTQYF
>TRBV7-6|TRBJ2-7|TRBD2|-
TGTGCCAGCAGCTTAGAGACTAGCTTAACCTACGAGCAGTACTTC
CASSLETSLTYEQYF
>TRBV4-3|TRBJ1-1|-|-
TGCGCCAGCAGCCAAGGGGCTACAGGGAAAACTGAAGCTTTCTTT
CASSQGATGKTEAFF
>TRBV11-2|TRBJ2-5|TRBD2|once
TGTGCCAGCAGCTTACGGGGACGGGGGGGTGAGACCCAGTACTTC
CASSLRGRGGETQYF
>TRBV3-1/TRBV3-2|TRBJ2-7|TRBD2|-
TGTGCCAGCAGCCCCCTTGGACTAGCGCGTACCTCCTACGAGCAGTACTTC
CASSPLGLARTSYEQYF
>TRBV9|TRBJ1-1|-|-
TGTGCCAGCAGCGTAGGGGGAGGGACCAATGAAGCTTTCTTT
CASSVGGGTNEAFF
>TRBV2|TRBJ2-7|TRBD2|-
TGTGCCAGCAGTGATACTGGACTAGCGGGCTCCTACGAGCAGTACTTC
CASSDTGLAGSYEQYF
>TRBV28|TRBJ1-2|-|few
TGTGCCAGCAGTTTAATTGGAGGAAACTATGGCTACACCTTC
CASSLIGGNYGYTF
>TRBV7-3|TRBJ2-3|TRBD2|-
TGTGCCAGCAGCGCTGGACTAGCGGCCAACACAGATACGCAGTATTTT
CASSAGLAANTDTQYF
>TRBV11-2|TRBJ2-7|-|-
TGTGCCAGCAGCTTAGATGGGTCACCTGGGGGACTTTACGAGCAGTACTTC
CASSLDGSPGGLYEQYF
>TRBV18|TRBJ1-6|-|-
TGTGCCAGCTCCCAGTATAATTCACCCCTCCACTTT
CASSQYNSPLHF
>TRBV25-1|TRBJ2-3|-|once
TGTGCCAGCTGCCGGGGGGCGCAGGCAGATACGCAGTATTTT
CASCRGAQADTQYF
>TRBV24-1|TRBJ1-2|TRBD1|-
TGTGCCACCAGTGATTCGACAGGGGGCTTGTTTGGCTACACCTTC
CATSDSTGGLFGYTF
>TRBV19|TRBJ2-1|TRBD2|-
TGTGCCAGTAGTATAGATCATACTAGCGGGACCCGACACAATGAGCAGTTCTTC
CASSIDHTSGTRHNEQFF
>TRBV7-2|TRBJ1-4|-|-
TGTGCCAGCAGCTTAGGTCATGGCCGACCGGGGGAAAAACTGTTTTTT
CASSLGHGRPGEKLFF
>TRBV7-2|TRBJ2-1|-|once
TGTGCCAGCAGCTCCTTGCGGAGCTCCTACAATGAGCAGTTCTTC
CASSSLRSSYNEQFF
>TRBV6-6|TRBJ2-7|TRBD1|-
TGTGCCAGCAGTTACGGGACAGATTCCCACGAGCAGTACTTC
CASSYGTDSHEQYF
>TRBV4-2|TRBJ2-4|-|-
TGTGCCAGCAGCCAAGATGAAGCGAGGCGGGGAGACATTCAGTACTTC
CASSQDEARRGDIQYF
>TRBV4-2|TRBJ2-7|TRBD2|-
TGTGCCAGCAGCCAAGATCCTGGCGGGACTAGCTCCTACGAGCAGTACTTC
CASSQDPGGTSSYEQYF
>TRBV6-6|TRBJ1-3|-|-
TGTGCCAGCAGTACAGGGCCCCCGTACGCCGGAAACACCATATATTTT
CASSTGPPYAGNTIYF
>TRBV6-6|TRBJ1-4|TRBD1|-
TGTGCCAGCAGTCGACCGGGACAGCCTAATGAAAAACTGTTTTTT
CASSRPGQPNEKLFF
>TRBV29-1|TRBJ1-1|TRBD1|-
TGCAGCGTGCGAGACAGGGGTATGGTAGCTTTTTTT
CSVRDRGMVAFF
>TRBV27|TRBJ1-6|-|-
TGTGCCAGCACCCTCCTCGGGGCCTATAATTCACCCCTCCACTTT
CASTLLGAYNSPLHF
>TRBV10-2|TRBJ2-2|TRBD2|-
TGCGCCAGCAGGCCAGGTCCTAGCGGCACCGGGGAGCTGTTTTTT
CASRPGPSGTGELFF
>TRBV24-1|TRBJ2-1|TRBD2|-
TGTGCCACCAGTGATTTAGCGGGGTCTTACAATGAGCAGTTCTTC
CATSDLAGSYNEQFF
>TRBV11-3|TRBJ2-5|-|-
TGTGCCAGCAGCCCGGGGGACTCCGGGACCCAGTACTTC
CASSPGDSGTQYF
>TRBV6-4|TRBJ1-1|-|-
TGTGCCAGCAGTCACAGGGCCGGATTTGAAGCTTTCTTT
CASSHRAGFEAFF
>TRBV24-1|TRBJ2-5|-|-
TGTGCCACCAGTGATCCCCCGTCAGGACAAGAGACCCAGTACTTC
CATSDPPSGQETQYF
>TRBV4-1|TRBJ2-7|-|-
TGCGCCAGCAGCCAAGATATGGCTAGCGTGATCTACGAGCAGTACTTC
CASSQDMASVIYEQYF
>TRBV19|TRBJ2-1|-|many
TGTGCCAGTAGTATGGACGGGAGCACATACAATGAGCAGTTCTTC
CASSMDGSTYNEQFF
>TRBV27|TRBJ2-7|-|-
TGTGCCAGCAGTCCTTCGACAGGTGGGATCATCTACGAGCAGTACTTC
CASSPSTGGIIYEQYF
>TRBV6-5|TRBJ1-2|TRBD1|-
TGTGCCAGCAGGTCCTTTGACAGGGGCGACTATGGCTACACCTTC
CASRSFDRGDYGYTF
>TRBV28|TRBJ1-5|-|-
TGTGCCAGCAGGCGGGAGTTGGGGAGCAATCAGCCCCAGCATTTT
CASRRELGSNQPQHF
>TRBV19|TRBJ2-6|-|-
TGTGCCAGTAGTATGGGCAGCCTCTCTGGGGCCAACGTCCTGACTTTC
CASSMGSLSGANVLTF
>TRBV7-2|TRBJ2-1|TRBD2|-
TGTGCCAGCAGTCCTCAGGGACTAGCGGCGTTTCCGCAGTTCTTC
CASSPQGLAAFPQFF
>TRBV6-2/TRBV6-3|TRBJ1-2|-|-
TGTGCCAGCAGTTACTCGAAGACCACGGGCTATGGCTACACCTTC
CASSYSKTTGYGYTF
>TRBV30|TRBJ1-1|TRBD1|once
TGTGCCTGGAGACCAGGGGGCTATCGGGACACTGAAGCTTTCTTT
CAWRPGGYRDTEAFF
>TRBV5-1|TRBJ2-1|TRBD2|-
TGCGCCAGCAGCTGGGGCGGGGGTAGCGACAATGAGCAGTTCTTC
CASSWGGGSDNEQFF
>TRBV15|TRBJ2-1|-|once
TGTGCCACCAGCAGACGGGATGAGCAGTTCTTC
CATSRRDEQFF
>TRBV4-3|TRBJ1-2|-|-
TGCGCCAGCAGCCAAACGACAGCCAACTATGGCTACACCTTC
CASSQTTANYGYTF
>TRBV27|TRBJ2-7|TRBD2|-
TGTGCCAGCAGTTTAGCCGGGACTAGCGGGAGCTACGAGCAGTACTTC
CASSLAGTSGSYEQYF
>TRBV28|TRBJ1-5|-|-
TGTGCCAGCAGTCCGGCGGGAAATCAGCCCCAGCATTTT
CASSPAGNQPQHF
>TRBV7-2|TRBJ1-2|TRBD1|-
TGTGCCAGCAGCTTAGGACAGGGGGCCAGCTATGGCTACACCTTC
CASSLGQGASYGYTF
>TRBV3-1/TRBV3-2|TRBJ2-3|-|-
TGTGCCAGCAGCCGATCCCCCCCGGGAACTGGGGCAGATACGCAGTATTTT
CASSRSPPGTGADTQYF
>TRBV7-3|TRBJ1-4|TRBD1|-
TGTGCCAGCAGCTTAACTCACAGGGGTTCGGGTGAAAAACTGTTTTTT
CASSLTHRGSGEKLFF
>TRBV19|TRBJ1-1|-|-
TGTGCCAGTAGTATCTCTCGGAACACTGAAGCTTTCTTT
CASSISRNTEAFF
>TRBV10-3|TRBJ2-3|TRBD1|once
TGTGCCATCCGCTCGAACTTAGGGACAGGCGGAGATACGCAGTATTTT
CAIRSNLGTGGDTQYF
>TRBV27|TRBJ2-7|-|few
TGTGCCAGCAGTTTGAATGCCGCGAGCTCCTACGAGCAGTACTTC
CASSLNAASSYEQYF